The 15 T cell receptor beta chains in this list originate from one sample, sequenced in a study of response to subunit inactivated influenza vaccine. TCRdb used MiXCR to reprocess the RT-PCR reads, holding one entry per CDR3 protein. This sample yields roughly 700,000 distinct CDR3 sequences, of which around 14% are seen a single time; around a tenth belongs to the top ten. The sample consisted of PBMCs from blood, taken 12 days after vaccination. The receptors shown here come from a man over 45 who received an inactivated influenza vaccine.

In this sample, this clonotype turned up many times. The chain recombines TRBV11-2 with TRBJ2-5; possibly TRBD1 or TRBD2 for D (5 bases each). Per the germline V gene, CDR1 is SGHAT and CDR2 is FQNNGV. V lost 0 bases and J 5 bases, leaving 16 bases between the germline ends. This CDR3 region has 16 residues. This CDR3 reads CASSLERGQGVETQYF. The CDR3 DNA reads TGTGCCAGCAGCTTAGAGCGAGGGCAGGGTGTCGAGACCCAGTACTTC.

V usage is TRBV21-1 and J usage is TRBJ2-3; TRBD2, the table's D call, lacks a check against the DNA. TRBV21-1 is marked as a pseudogene. The CDR3 runs to 14 residues. CDR3 in amino acids: CARLLAASHRYAVF. The CDR3 nucleotides read TGTGCCAGACTACTAGCGGCCTCCCACAGATACGCAGTATTT.

As for this clonotype: The junction departs from the called germline gene at one end, perhaps through a read error. The chain is built from TRBV20-1 and TRBJ1-5; TRBD1 is a possible D gene (6 bases). CDR3 length equals 12 residues. Germline CDR1 is DFQATT and CDR2 is SNEGSKA (reference sequence). The CDR3 loop reads CSAVDSKQPQHF. DNA of the CDR3: TGCAGTGCTGTGGACAGCAAACAGCCCCAGCATTTT.

The table lists this clonotype with a few counts. The V and J genes are TRBV4-3 and TRBJ1-1, with 8 nucleotides matching TRBD1. CDR3 length: 14 residues. CDR1 and CDR2 (germline): LGHNA, YSLEER. V lost 4 bases, J lost 4 bases, and 5 bases stayed unmatched. The CDR3 DNA reads as TGCGCCAGCAGCCGCACCGACAGGGGCACTGAAGCTTTCTTT. It yields the protein CASSRTDRGTEAFF.

This chain uses TRBV9 with TRBJ2-3; 12 bases line up with TRBD2. The length of the CDR3 is 15 residues. Germline V gene data show CDR1 as SGDLS and CDR2 as YYNGEE. V dropped 5 bases and J dropped 2; count of bases not matched to a gene: 3. Here the CDR3 DNA reads TGTGCCAGCAGTCCTAGCGGGAGGGCCACAGATACGCAGTATTTT. The encoded protein is CASSPSGRATDTQYF.

The rearrangement links TRBV7-6 to TRBJ2-1; possibly TRBD1 for D (5 bases). Germline loops: CDR1 SGHVS, CDR2 FNYEAQ. The CDR3 covers 13 residues. V was cut by 6 bases and J by 10 bases, with 16 bases left in between. The CDR3 DNA sequence: TGTGCCAGCAGACCGAGACTGGGGCACGAGCAGTTCTTC. Its protein is CASRPRLGHEQFF. The full variable domain, completed using reference TRBV7-6 and TRBJ2-1, is GAGVSQSPRYKVTKRGQDVALRCDPISGHVSLYWYRQALGQGPEFLTYFNYEAQQDKSGLPNDRFSAERPEGSISTLTIQRTEQRDSAMYRCASRPRLGHEQFFGPGTRLTVL.

This clonotype was counted between two and nine times. The chain's CDR3 is CSALPPTIDGEQFF. The CDR3 DNA follows: TGCAGCGCCCTCCCCCCAACAATTGATGGTGAGCAGTTCTTC. The chain joins TRBV29-1 to TRBJ2-1; D is unresolved. The length of the CDR3 is 14 residues. The V end lost 7 bases, the J end lost 9 bases, and 22 bases lay between the germline ends. Germline V gene sequence: CDR1 SQVTM, CDR2 ANQGSEA.

This clonotype was seen ten or more times. The rearrangement links TRBV9 to TRBJ2-1; D not resolved. The V and J ends lost 0 bases and 6 bases respectively, with 13 bases between them. This CDR3 spans 15 amino acids. Germline V gives CDR1 SGDLS, CDR2 YYNGEE. DNA of the CDR3: TGTGCCAGCAGCGTAGGATCGGTAGTCGGCAATGAGCAGTTCTTC. Protein sequence: CASSVGSVVGNEQFF.

This clonotype appeared a few times. This rearrangement joins TRBV20-1 to TRBJ1-5; 9 bases line up with TRBD1. J was trimmed by 2 bases and V by 4 bases; bases with no gene match: 3. The CDR3 spans 14 residues. The germline CDR1 and CDR2 sequences are DFQATT and SNEGSKA (reference sequence). The CDR3 protein is CSAKQGAGNQPQHF. CDR3 coding DNA: TGCAGTGCTAAACAGGGGGCTGGCAATCAGCCCCAGCATTTT.

This chain joins TRBV29-1 and TRBJ2-2, with 12 bases that match TRBD2. Germline values: CDR1 SQVTM, CDR2 ANQGSEA. The CDR3 extends over 15 amino acids. V shed 7 bases, J shed 3 bases, and the junction held 6 bases outside the gene matches. The CDR3 here is CSGRLAGEYTGELFF. In DNA, the CDR3 is TGCAGCGGAAGACTAGCGGGAGAGTACACCGGGGAGCTGTTTTTT.

The chain links TRBV7-8 to TRBJ2-1; a weak D match, TRBD1 (6 bases). CDR3 length equals 12 residues. Looked up from germline, CDR1 is SGHVS and CDR2 is FQNEAQ. The V gene lost 11 bases and the J gene lost 7 bases, with 15 bases spanning the gap. The CDR3: CAAGQGWNEQFF. DNA of the CDR3: TGTGCCGCCGGGCAGGGGTGGAATGAGCAGTTCTTC.

The table lists this clonotype with a few counts. The chain joins TRBV5-1 to TRBJ2-7; 9 bases line up with TRBD1. V lost 0 bases and J lost 3; bases outside the gene matches: 7. CDR3 length: 16 amino acids. In germline, CDR1 is SGHRS, CDR2 YFSETQ. CDR3 DNA sequence: TGCGCCAGCAGCTTGGGATTTTCGGGACAGGGCTACGAGCAGTACTTC. This encodes CASSLGFSGQGYEQYF.

The V call is TRBV20-1, the J call TRBJ1-6, with D hard to call. V shed 0 bases and J shed 6 bases, with 12 bases lying between them. There are 15 residues in the CDR3. Germline CDR1 DFQATT, CDR2 SNEGSKA (reference sequence). The CDR3 is CSARETFSSNSPLHF. In nucleotides, the CDR3 is TGCAGTGCTAGAGAAACGTTTTCTTCTAATTCACCCCTCCACTTT.

This clonotype was observed a few times. The V and J genes are TRBV5-1 and TRBJ1-5; D is possibly TRBD1 (5 bases). V gave up 1 base and J gave up 0 bases, with 8 bases separating them. Germline V lookup: CDR1 SGHRS, CDR2 YFSETQ. This CDR3 spans 15 amino acids. CDR3 nucleotide sequence: TGCGCCAGCAGCTTGATAGGGGATAGCAATCAGCCCCAGCATTTT. Its protein is CASSLIGDSNQPQHF. Complete variable domain (other parts from reference TRBV5-1 and TRBJ1-5): KAGVTQTPRYLIKTRGQQVTLSCSPISGHRSVSWYQQTPGQGLQFLFEYFSETQRNKGNFPGRFSGRQFSNSRSEMNVSTLELGDSALYLCASSLIGDSNQPQHFGDGTRLSIL.

This clonotype occurred many times. This chain uses TRBV4-1 with TRBJ2-5, with unresolved D. V was trimmed by 0 bases and J by 2 bases, leaving 10 bases between them. The CDR3 totals 15 residues. Germline CDR1 reads MGHRA; CDR2 reads YSYEKL. The CDR3 nucleotides are TGCGCCAGCAGCCAAGATCGGGCAGGACAAGAGACCCAGTACTTC. It is translated as CASSQDRAGQETQYF.